The 6 T cell receptor beta chains below all came from one sample that was sequenced in a study of tumor and adjacent non-tumor tissue in lung cancer. The library came from three nested PCR rounds adapted from ARM-PCR protocols. From the multiplex PCR reads, TCRdb called clonotypes with MiXCR, one entry per CDR3 protein. Among 52,000 or so distinct CDR3 sequences listed, just under 75% were seen once. No cell sorting was done before RNA was extracted from the tissue. This non-tumor lung sample came from over 3 cm beyond the tumor edge. The source material was distant non-tumor lung tissue. The receptors shown here come from a woman aged 55-69 years with non-small cell lung cancer.

As for this clonotype: Relative to the germline gene, one junction end is altered; a read error may explain this. The V gene is TRBV4-3, the J gene TRBJ2-3, with D unclear. This CDR3 comprises 14 residues. The germline CDR1 and CDR2 sequences are LGHNA and YSLEER. CDR3 loop: CACCQDIGPDTQYF. CDR3 in DNA: TGCGCCTGCTGCCAAGATATTGGTCCAGATACACAGTATTTT.

The gene calls are TRBV28 and TRBJ2-7, with 7 bases identical to TRBD2. Germline CDR1 is MDHEN and CDR2 is SYDVKM. The CDR3 is made up of 12 amino acids. In DNA form, the CDR3 reads TGTGGCAGTAGGCCATCAGCGGGACGGCTGTACTTC. Amino acid sequence: CGSRPSAGRLYF.

This clonotype was found a few times. The chain carries TRBV6-2 or TRBV6-3 and TRBJ2-1; a weak D match, TRBD2 (7 bases). This CDR3 contains 14 residues. Per the germline V gene, CDR1 is MNHEY and CDR2 is SVGEGT. The CDR3: CVSRDPGGEDEQFF. The CDR3 DNA follows: TGTGTCAGTAGGGATCCGGGGGGCGAGGATGAGCAGTTCTTC.

Turning to this clonotype: The junction shows a germline mismatch at one end, possibly a read error. The rearrangement links TRBV4-1 to TRBJ2-3; D might be TRBD2 (5 bases). Germline loops: CDR1 MGHRA, CDR2 YSYEKL. The CDR3 extends over 15 amino acids. The chain's CDR3 is CASSQRGLRTDTQYF. The DNA of the CDR3 is TGCGCCAGCAGCCAAAGAGGACTCCGCACAGATACGCAATATTTC.

This clonotype was found once. The chain is built from TRBV5-4 and TRBJ2-7; D gene unclear. Germline V gene data show CDR1 as SGHNT and CDR2 as YYREEE (reference sequence). V was trimmed by 8 bases and J by 4 bases, leaving 22 bases between them. The CDR3 contains 15 residues. In nucleotides, the CDR3 is TGTGCCAGTAGCCTATCAAGATCGGCAACTTACGAGCAGTACTTC. Translation gives CASSLSRSATYEQYF.

As for this clonotype: The junction differs from germline at one of its ends, possibly a read error. The chain carries TRBV6-2 or TRBV6-3 and TRBJ2-7; tentatively, D is TRBD1 (5 bases). CDR1 MNHEY and CDR2 SVGEGT come from the germline V gene. CDR3 length: 15 residues. The CDR3 loop is CASSYSNRSTYEQYF. In DNA, the CDR3 is TGTGCCAGCAGTTACTCCAACAGGAGCACCTATGAGCAGTACTTC.